This passage covers 29 T cell receptor beta chains from one sample sequenced in a study of control samples from healthy donors and cancer patients. Data came from immunoSEQ multiplex PCR; TCRdb stores just in-frame clones and leaves some out. The sample records around 30,000 clones, about 93% being singletons. The sample consisted of PBMCs. Source of these receptors: a man aged 40-49 years with colorectal cancer.

This clone has only one observation. V usage is TRBV7-2 and J usage is TRBJ2-5; 11 bases agree with TRBD2. The junction had 5 bases not matched to a gene; V was cut back by 0 bases and J by 5 bases. The CDR3 has 16 amino acids. From germline, CDR1 is SGHTA and CDR2 FQGNSA. This chain's CDR3 is CASSLAASGGPETQYF. CDR3 sequence (DNA): TGTGCCAGCAGCTTAGCTGCTAGCGGGGGGCCGGAGACCCAGTACTTC. Based on the CDR3 plus reference TRBV7-2 and TRBJ2-5, the full variable domain is GAGVSQSPSNKVTEKGKDVELRCDPISGHTALYWYRQSLGQGLEFLIYFQGNSAPDKSGLPSDRFSAERTGGSVSTLTIQRTQQEDSAVYLCASSLAASGGPETQYFGPGTRLLVL.

The V call is TRBV7-3, the J call TRBJ1-2; no clear D. The V and J ends lost 5 bases and 0 bases respectively, with 7 bases between them. There are 13 residues in the CDR3. Germline V gives CDR1 SGHTA, CDR2 FQGTGA. The CDR3 nucleotides read TGTGCCAGCAGCCCAACGGCTAACTATGGCTACACCTTC. Residues: CASSPTANYGYTF.

The chain employs TRBV2 and TRBJ2-6, with TRBD1 identical over 7 bases. The germline CDR1 and CDR2 sequences are SNHLY and FYNNEI. The V and J ends lost 6 bases and 1 base, in that order; junction bases with no gene match: 3. There are 15 residues in the CDR3. CDR3 residues: CASSQTGSGANVLTF. CDR3 DNA sequence: TGTGCCAGCAGCCAGACAGGGTCTGGGGCCAACGTCCTGACTTTC.

V is TRBV24-1 and J is TRBJ2-5; D ambiguous. The CDR3 is made up of 15 amino acids. Deletions cut 4 bases from V and 0 bases from J, with 11 bases between. Germline loops: CDR1 KGHDR, CDR2 SFDVKD. The CDR3: CATSDPGRHQETQYF. The CDR3 DNA reads TGTGCCACCAGTGACCCAGGACGCCACCAAGAGACCCAGTACTTC.

A word on this clone: This sample also contains other DNA sequences that code for the same CDR3. This sequence joins TRBV24-1 and TRBJ2-3, with D uncertain. From germline, CDR1 is KGHDR and CDR2 SFDVKD. V was pared by 7 bases and J by 0 bases, with 7 bases between. This CDR3 is built from 13 residues. CDR3 nucleotide sequence: TGTGCCACCAGCGTCAAAAGCACAGATACGCAGTATTTT. It codes for CATSVKSTDTQYF.

The chain is built from TRBV10-2 and TRBJ1-2, with D unclear. This CDR3 has 14 residues. V dropped 2 bases and J dropped 7 bases, with 14 bases sitting between them. Per germline, CDR1 WSHSY and CDR2 SAAADI. CDR3 region: CASSEGVSFGGYTF. In DNA, the CDR3 is TGCGCCAGCAGTGAGGGTGTATCCTTCGGTGGCTACACCTTC.

The gene calls are TRBV19 and TRBJ1-5; D perhaps matches TRBD1 (5 bases). Germline CDR1 and CDR2: LNHDA and SQIVND (reference sequence). Trimming took off 3 bases at V and 3 bases at J, with 12 bases between the two ends. This CDR3 is 15 amino acids long. As DNA, the CDR3 is TGTGCCAGTAGTATTGGAACAGGATACAATCAGCCCCAGCATTTT. Translated: CASSIGTGYNQPQHF.

J is TRBJ1-4 and V is TRBV4-2; 7 bases are a match to TRBD1. Germline loops: CDR1 LGHNA, CDR2 YNFKEQ. The junction had 2 bases not matched to a gene; V was cut back by 2 bases and J by 8 bases. This CDR3 has 13 amino acids. The chain's CDR3 is CASSQRQGEKLFF. The CDR3 DNA is TGTGCCAGCAGCCAACGACAGGGAGAAAAACTGTTTTTT.

This clone appeared once. The chain recombines TRBV2 with TRBJ1-1; 8 bases are shared with TRBD1. CDR3 length equals 13 residues. Germline trimming cut 4 bases from V and 4 bases from J; bases unmatched to any gene: 2. Germline V gene data show CDR1 as SNHLY and CDR2 as FYNNEI. Written as DNA, the CDR3 is TGTGCCAGCAGTGGACAGGGGACCACTGAAGCTTTCTTT. Translating it yields CASSGQGTTEAFF. The full variable domain, its missing parts supplied by reference TRBV2 and TRBJ1-1, is EPEVTQTPSHQVTQMGQEVILRCVPISNHLYFYWYRQILGQKVEFLVSFYNNEISEKSEIFDDQFSVERPDGSNFTLKIRSTKLEDSAMYFCASSGQGTTEAFFGQGTRLTVV.

This chain joins TRBV5-4 and TRBJ1-2; a weak D match, TRBD1 (5 bases). The germline V gene encodes CDR1 SGHNT and CDR2 YYREEE (reference sequence). V was trimmed by 3 bases and J by 4 bases, leaving 16 bases between them. The CDR3 covers 15 residues. CDR3 DNA: TGTGCCAGCAGCTCCCGAGAGGGGCTGGGCTATGGCTACACCTTC. This codes for CASSSREGLGYGYTF.

This sequence joins TRBV11-3 and TRBJ2-3, with 7 bases aligning to TRBD1. Germline V gene lookup returns CDR1 SGHNT and CDR2 YENEEA. The J segment lost 0 bases and the V segment lost 3 bases, leaving 9 bases of the junction unmatched. This CDR3 region has 17 residues. Written as DNA, the CDR3 is TGTGCCAGCAGCTTTTCCACCGGGACAGCTAGCACAGATACGCAGTATTTT. Protein sequence: CASSFSTGTASTDTQYF. The full variable domain, its missing parts supplied by reference TRBV11-3 and TRBJ2-3, is EAGVVQSPRYKIIEKKQPVAFWCNPISGHNTLYWYLQNLGQGPELLIRYENEEAVDDSQLPKDRFSAERLKGVDSTLKIQPAELGDSAVYLCASSFSTGTASTDTQYFGPGTRLTVL.

The J gene is TRBJ2-5, the V gene TRBV7-2; D possibly matches TRBD1 or TRBD2 (5 bases each). Between the trimmed V and J ends, which lost 5 bases and 5 bases, there was a span of 12 bases. This CDR3 has 13 amino acids. From germline, CDR1 is SGHTA and CDR2 FQGNSA. The CDR3 loop reads CASSPGREETQYF. CDR3 DNA sequence: TGTGCCAGCAGCCCGGGCAGGGAGGAGACCCAGTACTTC.

This rearrangement joins TRBV7-2 to TRBJ2-3, with D hard to call. The V and J ends lost 5 bases and 3 bases respectively, with 9 bases between them. Germline V lookup: CDR1 SGHTA, CDR2 FQGNSA. The CDR3 extends over 13 amino acids. The CDR3, as DNA: TGTGCCAGCAGCCCGCAGACTACAGATACGCAGTATTTT. As protein: CASSPQTTDTQYF. The full variable domain, rest sourced from reference TRBV7-2 and TRBJ2-3, is GAGVSQSPSNKVTEKGKDVELRCDPISGHTALYWYRQSLGQGLEFLIYFQGNSAPDKSGLPSDRFSAERTGGSVSTLTIQRTQQEDSAVYLCASSPQTTDTQYFGPGTRLTVL.

CDR3 in DNA: TGTGCCAGTAGTATAGACGGCCAGGGACGTGGCTACACCTTC. Protein product: CASSIDGQGRGYTF. The chain is built from TRBV19 and TRBJ1-2; D possibly corresponds to TRBD1 (5 bases). This CDR3 contains 14 residues. Germline assignment: CDR1 LNHDA and CDR2 SQIVND (reference sequence). Trimming pared 0 bases from V and 7 bases from J, leaving 12 bases between. Combining the CDR3 with reference TRBV19 and TRBJ1-2 gives the whole variable domain DGGITQSPKYLFRKEGQNVTLSCEQNLNHDAMYWYRQDPGQGLRLIYYSQIVNDFQKGDIAEGYSVSREKKESFPLTVTSAQKNPTAFYLCASSIDGQGRGYTFGSGTRLTVV.

The chain uses TRBV30 and TRBJ2-1; TRBD2 might be the D (6 bases). The CDR3 contains 16 residues. The germline CDR1 and CDR2 sequences are GTSNPN and SVGIG (reference sequence). Trimming removed 3 bases at V and 4 bases at J, with 19 bases between. The CDR3 region is CAWRDSPGLIYNEQFF. The CDR3 region has the DNA TGTGCCTGGAGAGACTCCCCGGGACTGATTTACAATGAGCAGTTCTTC.

V gene TRBV19 combines with J gene TRBJ1-2; D call uncertain. The germline V gene has CDR1 LNHDA and CDR2 SQIVND (reference sequence). Trimming pared 6 bases from V and 2 bases from J, leaving 10 bases between. CDR3 length equals 13 residues. CDR3 nucleotides: TGTGCCAGTAGCCTGCTCCAGAACTATGGCTACACCTTC. Amino acids: CASSLLQNYGYTF.

For the CDR3, the DNA is TGTGCCAGCAGCATGTCTAGCGGGGGGGCAAAGACCCAGTACTTC. Translating gives CASSMSSGGAKTQYF. The rearrangement links TRBV7-8 to TRBJ2-5; 12 bases line up with TRBD2. The CDR3 consists of 15 residues. V shed 5 bases, J shed 6 bases, and the junction held 7 bases outside the gene matches. Looked up from germline, CDR1 is SGHVS and CDR2 is FQNEAQ.

V gene TRBV15 combines with J gene TRBJ1-4; TRBD1 agrees at 7 bases. V was clipped by 0 bases and J by 4 bases; unmatched bases: 5. This CDR3 is 16 amino acids long. Per germline, CDR1 LNHNV and CDR2 YYDKDF (reference sequence). CDR3 in amino acids: CATSREVGQFNEKLFF. The CDR3 DNA reads TGTGCCACCAGCAGAGAAGTGGGACAGTTTAATGAAAAACTGTTTTTT. The full variable domain, its missing parts supplied by reference TRBV15 and TRBJ1-4, is DAMVIQNPRYQVTQFGKPVTLSCSQTLNHNVMYWYQQKSSQAPKLLFHYYDKDFNNEADTPDNFQSRRPNTSFCFLDIRSPGLGDTAMYLCATSREVGQFNEKLFFGSGTQLSVL.

The J gene is TRBJ1-6, the V gene TRBV7-2; the D is unclear. This CDR3 has 15 amino acids. Germline values: CDR1 SGHTA, CDR2 FQGNSA. V lost 2 bases and J lost 10, with 15 bases in between. This CDR3 reads CASSLLPTAGSPLHF. The DNA of the CDR3 is TGTGCCAGCAGCTTATTACCGACCGCGGGGTCACCCCTCCACTTT.

The rearrangement uses TRBV18 and TRBJ1-2; perhaps TRBD1 as D (6 bases). V lost 2 bases to trimming and J lost 2 bases, with 18 bases between them. Germline-derived CDR1 and CDR2 are KGHSH and LQKENI. The CDR3 is made up of 17 amino acids. CDR3 loop: CASSPVPRDGQNYGYTF. CDR3 DNA: TGTGCCAGCTCACCAGTTCCTAGGGACGGACAGAACTATGGCTACACCTTC.

The J gene is TRBJ1-1, the V gene TRBV6-5, with D possibly TRBD1 on 5 matching bases. V was pared by 6 bases and J by 7 bases, with 15 bases between. This CDR3 contains 13 residues. Germline loops: CDR1 MNHEY, CDR2 SVGAGI. For the CDR3, the DNA is TGTGCCAGCAGGATTCAGAAGGGGTTTGAAGCTTTCTTT. Residues: CASRIQKGFEAFF.

The gene calls are TRBV7-3 and TRBJ2-5; the D gene is possibly TRBD1 (6 bases). The germline CDR1 and CDR2 sequences are SGHTA and FQGTGA. The CDR3 covers 14 residues. V lost 3 bases and J 5 bases, leaving 13 bases between the germline ends. CDR3 nucleotides: TGTGCCAGCAGCTTGACAGGCCCCGGGGAGACCCAGTACTTC. This sequence encodes CASSLTGPGETQYF.

The V gene is TRBV5-4, the J gene TRBJ2-3; 8 nucleotides match TRBD2. Germline-derived CDR1 and CDR2 are SGHNT and YYREEE (reference sequence). The CDR3 has 20 amino acids. After removal of 4 bases from V and 0 bases from J, the junction contained 19 bases not matched to a gene. DNA of the CDR3: TGTGCCAGCAGCGGGGGAAGGGTTTTCAGCGGGGGTTCTAGCACAGATACGCAGTATTTT. Amino acid sequence: CASSGGRVFSGGSSTDTQYF.

V is TRBV6-5 and J is TRBJ1-3, with D maybe TRBD1 (5 bases). The V and J ends lost 6 bases and 4 bases respectively, with 16 bases between them. The germline V gene encodes CDR1 MNHEY and CDR2 SVGAGI. This CDR3 is built from 15 residues. The CDR3 loop reads CASRRGGVWGNTIYF. CDR3 DNA sequence: TGTGCCAGCAGGAGGGGAGGAGTTTGGGGAAACACCATATATTTT.

As DNA, the CDR3 is TGTGCCAGCAGTGAATATGACAGGGCTAAAGGTGGCTACACCTTC. Its protein product is CASSEYDRAKGGYTF. V usage is TRBV25-1 and J usage is TRBJ1-2, with 7 bases fitting TRBD1. With V trimmed by 0 bases and J by 7 bases, 8 bases remained unmatched. The CDR3 runs 15 residues. Germline V CDR1 and CDR2: MGHDK, SYGVNS.

The chain couples TRBV3-1 (or the pseudogene TRBV3-2) to TRBJ2-7; D perhaps matches TRBD2 (6 bases). V was pared by 3 bases and J by 3 bases, with 24 bases between. CDR3 length equals 18 residues. CDR1 and CDR2 (germline): LGHDT, YNNKEL (reference sequence). The CDR3 nucleotides are TGTGCCAGCAGCCAGAGCTTTCCAAACGGAGGGGCCCTCTACGAGCAGTACTTC. It yields the protein CASSQSFPNGGALYEQYF.

The chain recombines TRBV19 with TRBJ1-1, with a possible D match to TRBD1 (6 bases). Germline V gene data show CDR1 as LNHDA and CDR2 as SQIVND (reference sequence). V lost 3 bases and J lost 1, with 9 bases in between. The CDR3 consists of 14 residues. The CDR3 region has the DNA TGTGCCAGTAGTATGACAGGAGCGAACACTGAAGCTTTCTTT. It specifies CASSMTGANTEAFF. The full variable domain, its missing parts supplied by reference TRBV19 and TRBJ1-1, is DGGITQSPKYLFRKEGQNVTLSCEQNLNHDAMYWYRQDPGQGLRLIYYSQIVNDFQKGDIAEGYSVSREKKESFPLTVTSAQKNPTAFYLCASSMTGANTEAFFGQGTRLTVV.

J is TRBJ1-1 and V is TRBV5-1; D remains unclear. CDR3 size: 13 residues. CDR1 and CDR2 (germline): SGHRS, YFSETQ. Trimming took 3 bases from V and 0 from J, leaving 6 bases between them. The CDR3 reads CASSYSMNTEAFF. Written as DNA, the CDR3 is TGCGCCAGCAGCTACTCGATGAACACTGAAGCTTTCTTT.

V is TRBV7-2 and J is TRBJ2-2; D might be TRBD1 or TRBD2, each matching 6 bases. This CDR3 is 16 amino acids long. The V and J ends lost 1 base and 7 bases respectively, with 16 bases between them. CDR1 SGHTA and CDR2 FQGNSA come from the germline V gene. CDR3: CASSLGVGGQGGELFF. DNA of the CDR3: TGTGCCAGCAGCTTAGGGGTTGGGGGGCAAGGCGGGGAGCTGTTTTTT.